This T cell receptor beta chain came from a study of radiotherapy plus CTLA-4 blockade in lung cancer. Study observations and caveats: Early clonal dynamics of blood T cells, together with interferon-beta, were reported as the best response predictor.

Measured with immunoSEQ multiplex PCR; TCRdb has only the in-frame clones, and not every one. The sample lists around 72,000 clones; around four fifths were seen once. Of note for this clone: Its antigen remains unknown.

The receptor's source is a human donor with non-small cell lung cancer who had a complete response to radiotherapy plus ipilimumab. The starting material was peripheral blood, obtained from a patient treated with radiotherapy plus ipilimumab.

Written as DNA, the CDR3 is TGTGCCAGCAGTTCCCCTTTGGGGGAACACACTGAAGCTTTCTTT. This sequence encodes CASSSPLGEHTEAFF. The V gene is TRBV25-1, the J gene TRBJ1-1, with D maybe TRBD1 (5 bases). From germline, CDR1 is MGHDK and CDR2 SYGVNS. The CDR3 extends over 15 amino acids. Deletions cut 5 bases from V and 3 bases from J, with 16 bases between.